These T cell receptor beta chains were read from a single sample in a study of T cells in Graves' hyperthyroidism and ophthalmopathy. TCRdb reprocessed the multiplex PCR reads via MiXCR and lists one record per CDR3 protein. The sample contains about 270,000 distinct CDR3 sequences, less than 30% of which appear only once. The sequencing sample was made of blood. These receptors were taken from a man aged 40-55 years with Graves' hyperthyroidism that later progressed to Graves' ophthalmopathy. The CDR3 runs from the conserved cysteine through the conserved F or W. D genes are given only for firm matches. Clone size is not always given. Where it is, it says once, few, many or a class for expanded clones.

clone_size cdr3_length d_call j_call v_call cdr3_nt cdr3_aa
many 14 - TRBJ1-1 TRBV27 TGTGCCACCGTCGGGGCGCGGGGGGTCACTGAAGCTTTCTTT CATVGARGVTEAFF
few 16 TRBD2 TRBJ2-5 TRBV10-1 TGCGCCAGCAGTGAAGGACTAGCGGGAGGTCTTGAGACCCAGTACTTC CASSEGLAGGLETQYF
- 13 - TRBJ2-7 TRBV28 TGTGCCAGCAGTTTAGCCCCCGCCCGCGAGCAGTACTTC CASSLAPAREQYF
few 14 - TRBJ1-1 TRBV28 TGTGCCAGCAGTTCGCTGTTACCGGTAACTGAAGCTTTCTTT CASSSLLPVTEAFF
- 14 - TRBJ1-2 TRBV19 TGTGCCAGCCTAGAGCGAGGGGCTTTCTATGGCTACACCTTC CASLERGAFYGYTF
many 13 - TRBJ1-2 TRBV29-1 TGCAGCGTCTACGACCGTACTAACTATGGCTACACCTTC CSVYDRTNYGYTF
many 13 - TRBJ1-5 TRBV5-8 TGTGCCAGCAGTCGACAGACAAATCAGCCCCAGCATTTT CASSRQTNQPQHF
many 17 TRBD1 TRBJ1-5 TRBV7-6 TGTGCCAGCAGCCTTGGACAGGGGGCTTTTAGCAATCAGCCCCAGCATTTT CASSLGQGAFSNQPQHF
many 16 TRBD1 TRBJ2-2 TRBV5-1 TGCGCCAGCAGCTTGACCGGGACAGGAAACACCGGGGAGCTGTTTTTT CASSLTGTGNTGELFF
- 15 TRBD1 TRBJ1-1 TRBV7-8 TGTGCCAGCAAACTGGGAAGGGACAGGAACACTGAAGCTTTCTTT CASKLGRDRNTEAFF
many 15 TRBD1 TRBJ1-5 TRBV5-5 TGTGCCAGCAGCCCAAGGGGACAGGGTGAGCAGCCCCAGCATTTT CASSPRGQGEQPQHF
many 13 - TRBJ2-7 TRBV28 TGTGCCAGCAGTCCCCGGGAAAGGGACGAGCAGTACTTC CASSPRERDEQYF
- 16 TRBD2 TRBJ2-5 TRBV5-1 TGCGCCAGCAGCTTGGGACTAGCGGGAGAAGAAGAGACCCAGTACTTC CASSLGLAGEEETQYF
many 17 TRBD1 TRBJ2-7 TRBV28 TGTGCCAGCAGGTCCCTTATGACAGGGGGCGCTTCCTACGAGCAGTACTTC CASRSLMTGGASYEQYF
many 16 TRBD1 TRBJ2-7 TRBV28 TGTGCCAGCAGTGCCCCGGACAGGCCTTACTCCTACGAGCAGTACTTC CASSAPDRPYSYEQYF
many 15 - TRBJ1-2 TRBV28 TGTGCCAGCACCCCCCCCTCCAGGGTAGGCTATGGCTACACCTTC CASTPPSRVGYGYTF
once 19 - TRBJ2-2 TRBV2 TGTGCCAGCAGCCTTTATGAGGTGGGGGCCCCCTGGGGGCCCGGGGAGCTGTTTTTT CASSLYEVGAPWGPGELFF
once 10 - TRBJ1-2 TRBV30 TGTGCCTGGAACAGGGATGGCTACACCTTC CAWNRDGYTF
many 15 - TRBJ2-4 TRBV6-5 TGTGCCAGCAGAGGGGAGGACAGTGCCAAAAACATTCAGTACTTC CASRGEDSAKNIQYF
few 15 - TRBJ1-3 TRBV4-1 TGCGCCAGCAGCCACGTATCTCAGGCTGGAAACACCATATATTTT CASSHVSQAGNTIYF
many 19 TRBD1 TRBJ2-5 TRBV7-7 TGTGCTAGCAGCTTAGAGGACAGGGCCCGTCATAACCCATCGGAGACCCAGTACTTC CASSLEDRARHNPSETQYF
many 13 - TRBJ1-2 TRBV2 TGTGCCAGCATTTTCAGGGACTCATACGGCTACACCTTC CASIFRDSYGYTF
many 14 TRBD2 TRBJ2-7 TRBV3-1 TGTGCCAGCAGCCCGTTAGCGGGAGGGAGCGAGCAGTACTTC CASSPLAGGSEQYF
few 11 - TRBJ2-7 TRBV20-1 TGCAGTGCTACCCTAGCAATCGAGCAGTACTTC CSATLAIEQYF
- 13 TRBD1 TRBJ2-2 TRBV7-7 TGTGCTAGCAACTTTGGGACAGCCGGGGAGCTGTTTTTT CASNFGTAGELFF
many 16 - TRBJ1-5 TRBV11-2 TGTGCCAGCAGAGCTGACGGGGGGACTAGCAATCAGCCCCAGCATTTT CASRADGGTSNQPQHF
many 16 TRBD2 TRBJ2-7 TRBV6-5 TGTGCCAGCAGTTACTCTGGGAGCGGGAGGGCGATCGAGCAGTACTTC CASSYSGSGRAIEQYF
many 13 - TRBJ1-1 TRBV6-1 TGTGCCAGCAGTGAGAGTGGGTCAAAGAGAGCTTTCTTT CASSESGSKRAFF
many 12 - TRBJ2-5 TRBV30 TGTGCCTGGATGGGACAAATCGAGACCCAGTACTTC CAWMGQIETQYF
many 14 - TRBJ2-7 TRBV18 TGTGCCAGCTCACCGGCAGGGAGAACCTACGAGCAGTACTTC CASSPAGRTYEQYF
many 14 TRBD1 TRBJ2-5 TRBV2 TGTGCCAGCAGGCCGGACAGGGGGCAAGAGACCCAGTACTTC CASRPDRGQETQYF
many 15 - TRBJ2-7 TRBV7-9 TGTGCCAGCAGCGATCCGCTGGGGGGATTTTCCGAGCAGTACTTC CASSDPLGGFSEQYF
- 11 - TRBJ1-2 TRBV6-2/TRBV6-3 TGTGCCAGCAGTAACAGTTATGGCTACACCTTC CASSNSYGYTF
- 17 - TRBJ2-4 TRBV27 TGTGCCAGCAGCACCCGCTTCAGGGGGGTCGCCAAAAACATTCAGTACTTC CASSTRFRGVAKNIQYF
- 14 - TRBJ2-7 TRBV6-1 TGTGCCAGCAGTGCGACCGACAAGGGGTACGAGCAGTACTTC CASSATDKGYEQYF
once 15 TRBD1 TRBJ1-2 TRBV28 TGTGCCAGCAATACCGGGACAGGCCTCCCGTCGGGCTACACCTTC CASNTGTGLPSGYTF
- 15 TRBD1 TRBJ2-5 TRBV19 TGTGCCAGTAGTAGGGGACAGGGTCCCCAAGAGACCCAGTACTTC CASSRGQGPQETQYF
many 15 TRBD1 TRBJ1-1 TRBV18 TGTGCCAGCTCACCAAGGCAGGGACAGGACGCTGAAGCTTTCTTT CASSPRQGQDAEAFF
many 14 TRBD1 TRBJ1-2 TRBV24-1 TGTGCCACCCAGGATCCGGGACAGATCTATGGCTACACCTTC CATQDPGQIYGYTF
many 15 TRBD2 TRBJ2-2 TRBV15 TGTGCCACCAGCAGAGATGGGAGGGCCACCGGGGAGCTGTTTTTT CATSRDGRATGELFF
- 14 - TRBJ2-2 TRBV5-1 TGCGCCAGCAGCCGCGGGGAGTCCACCGGGGAGCTGTTTTTT CASSRGESTGELFF
many 15 - TRBJ1-2 TRBV15 TGTGCCACCAGCAGGGATACCTCAGGGTCCGCGGGCTACACCTTC CATSRDTSGSAGYTF
- 15 - TRBJ2-7 TRBV6-5 TGTGCCAGCAGATTAAACAGGGCACAGTCCTACGAGCAGTACTTC CASRLNRAQSYEQYF
many 18 TRBD1 TRBJ2-7 TRBV10-3 TGTGCCATCAGTGACTCTACCCCCAGGACAGGGGCTTCGTACGAGCAGTACTTC CAISDSTPRTGASYEQYF
many 14 - TRBJ2-7 TRBV5-1 TGCGCCAGCAAGGACCCGACTCCCCCCTACGAGCAGTACTTC CASKDPTPPYEQYF
many 16 - TRBJ1-5 TRBV12-5 TGTGCTAGTGGTTTGGCTAGACAATTCTGGGGACAGCCCCAGCATTTT CASGLARQFWGQPQHF
many 14 TRBD2 TRBJ2-7 TRBV20-1 TGCAGTGCTAGTAGGTTAGCGGGAGCTCACGAGCAGTACTTC CSASRLAGAHEQYF
- 17 - TRBJ1-5 TRBV6-1 TGTGCCAGCATGCGGGACGGAGGGTTCTATAGCAATCAGCCCCAGCATTTT CASMRDGGFYSNQPQHF
- 13 TRBD2 TRBJ2-7 TRBV6-1 TGTGCCAGCAGCCCGAGCGGGGAGTTCGAGCAGTACTTC CASSPSGEFEQYF
- 15 - TRBJ1-2 TRBV5-4 TGTGCCAGCAGCTTGGTGGGGGGGCGCCCCTATGGCTACACCTTC CASSLVGGRPYGYTF
- 15 - TRBJ1-2 TRBV20-1 TGCAGTGCTGGGCGGGGCCCAGAATCTGTGTATGGCTACACCTTC CSAGRGPESVYGYTF
many 15 TRBD2 TRBJ2-5 TRBV10-2 TGCGCCAGCAGTTTTCAGACTAGCGGACAAGAGACCCAGTACTTC CASSFQTSGQETQYF
- 14 TRBD2 TRBJ2-2 TRBV6-2/TRBV6-3 TGTGCCAGCAGTTCTAGCGGATACACCGGGGAGCTGTTTTTT CASSSSGYTGELFF
many 14 TRBD1 TRBJ2-7 TRBV5-1 TGCGCCAGCCGCGTCTCAGGGGGCTCCTACGAGCAGTACTTC CASRVSGGSYEQYF
many 13 TRBD2 TRBJ2-7 TRBV15 TGTGCCACCAGCCGGCGGGAGACGTACGAGCAGTACTTC CATSRRETYEQYF
many 14 TRBD1 TRBJ1-5 TRBV7-9 TGTGCCAGCAGCGGAGACAGGGGGCCTCAGCCCCAGCATTTT CASSGDRGPQPQHF
- 17 - TRBJ2-2 TRBV27 TGTGCCAGCAGTTTGCTCCAGTTGTGGGGACCCACCGGGGAGCTGTTTTTT CASSLLQLWGPTGELFF